The next 23 T cell receptor beta chains were all read from a single sample in a study of Graves' ophthalmopathy and Graves' hyperthyroidism. Amplified TCR beta CDR3 regions were obtained using RNA transcripts as template. First-round RT-PCR employed HTBI primers, with a second-round multiplex PCR after it. TCRdb reprocessed the multiplex PCR reads with MiXCR, giving one entry per CDR3 protein. Of over a million distinct CDR3 sequences in the sample, about 35% were seen once. The sequenced sample was peripheral blood or thyroid tissue (not recorded which). These receptors came from an adult man with Graves' hyperthyroidism.

A few counts support this clonotype. This chain links TRBV4-1 with TRBJ2-7, with unresolved D. CDR1 is MGHRA, CDR2 YSYEKL, per germline. The CDR3 sequence is 14 residues long. The V and J ends lost 3 bases and 3 bases respectively, with 12 bases between them. The chain's CDR3 is CASSHENRRYEQYF. CDR3 bases: TGCGCCAGCAGCCATGAAAACCGGCGCTACGAGCAGTACTTC.

This clonotype was seen many times. This sequence joins TRBV4-1 and TRBJ1-5, with D unresolved. The V and J ends lost 1 base and 0 bases respectively, with 7 bases between them. Germline V gene sequence: CDR1 MGHRA, CDR2 YSYEKL. The length of the CDR3 is 15 residues. The chain's CDR3 is CASSQVPNSNQPQHF. The CDR3 bases are TGCGCCAGCAGCCAAGTTCCCAATAGCAATCAGCCCCAGCATTTT.

A word on this clonotype: This clone may be a read error of a much larger clone one base away. The chain combines TRBV4-2 with TRBJ2-5; no clear D gene. V lost 0 bases and J lost 7, with 6 bases in between. Per the germline V gene, CDR1 is LGHNA and CDR2 is YNFKEQ. The CDR3 consists of 12 residues. CDR3 loop: CASSQEYGTQYF. CDR3 sequence (DNA): TGTGCCAGCAGCCAAGAGTACGGGACCCAGTACTTC.

This clonotype was observed a few times. J is TRBJ2-7 and V is TRBV15; no clear D gene. The CDR3 has 14 residues. V dropped 0 bases and J dropped 5 bases, with 11 bases sitting between them. CDR1 LNHNV and CDR2 YYDKDF come from the germline V gene (reference sequence). CDR3 loop: CATSRDQNSHEQYF. CDR3 sequence (DNA): TGTGCCACCAGCAGAGATCAGAACAGCCACGAGCAGTACTTC. The full variable domain, rest sourced from reference TRBV15 and TRBJ2-7, is DAMVIQNPRYQVTQFGKPVTLSCSQTLNHNVMYWYQQKSSQAPKLLFHYYDKDFNNEADTPDNFQSRRPNTSFCFLDIRSPGLGDTAMYLCATSRDQNSHEQYFGPGTRLTVT.

This clonotype was found many times. The V gene is TRBV29-1, the J gene TRBJ2-7; TRBD1 matches at 9 bases. The germline V gene has CDR1 SQVTM and CDR2 ANQGSEA. The trim removed 0 bases at V and 11 bases at J, leaving 11 bases unmatched. This CDR3 is built from 14 residues. The CDR3 nucleotides read TGCAGCGTTGAAGAGGGACAGGGCGTTCTTCGGGAGTACTTC. Protein product: CSVEEGQGVLREYF.

This clonotype was seen many times. The rearrangement links TRBV20-1 to TRBJ2-7; no firm D call. This CDR3 comprises 10 residues. The germline CDR1 and CDR2 sequences are DFQATT and SNEGSKA (reference sequence). The V gene lost 6 bases and the J gene lost 5 bases, with 8 bases spanning the gap. The CDR3 bases are TGCAGTGCAAGGTTCAACGAGCAGTACTTC. This encodes CSARFNEQYF.

This clonotype was counted between two and nine times. The rearrangement uses TRBV30 and TRBJ1-1, with 7 bases fitting TRBD1. The CDR3 extends over 16 amino acids. The germline CDR1 and CDR2 sequences are GTSNPN and SVGIG (reference sequence). J gave up 2 bases and V 3 bases, and 12 bases lay outside the gene matches. Written as DNA, the CDR3 is TGTGCCTGGAGCCCAGGGACAGTGAGCCCAAACACTGAAGCTTTCTTT. The encoded protein is CAWSPGTVSPNTEAFF.

This clonotype was observed at least ten times. DNA of the CDR3: TGTGCCAGCAGTGAGGGGGACAGGAACTATGGCTACACCTTC. Translating gives CASSEGDRNYGYTF. The chain combines TRBV25-1 with TRBJ1-2; 8 bases map to TRBD1. The germline V gene has CDR1 MGHDK and CDR2 SYGVNS. The CDR3 sequence is 14 residues long. After removal of 3 bases from V and 2 bases from J, the junction contained 2 bases not matched to a gene.

This rearrangement joins TRBV6-5 to TRBJ1-5; perhaps TRBD1 as D (5 bases). The germline V gene has CDR1 MNHEY and CDR2 SVGAGI. V was trimmed by 8 bases and J by 6 bases, leaving 17 bases between them. This CDR3 contains 14 residues. The CDR3 here is CASSAQGGSQPQHF. The CDR3 DNA reads TGTGCCAGCTCAGCCCAGGGCGGGAGTCAGCCCCAGCATTTT.

This chain joins TRBV7-2 and TRBJ2-7, with 10 bases fitting TRBD1. With V trimmed by 3 bases and J by 5 bases, 10 bases remained unmatched. Germline-derived CDR1 and CDR2 are SGHTA and FQGNSA. CDR3 length equals 16 residues. The CDR3 loop reads CASSFPRDRGFHEQYF. CDR3 coding DNA: TGTGCCAGCAGCTTTCCCCGGGACAGGGGATTTCACGAGCAGTACTTC.

V is TRBV10-2 and J is TRBJ2-5; D is perhaps TRBD1 or TRBD2 (5 bases each). Trimming pared 0 bases from V and 4 bases from J, leaving 15 bases between. The germline CDR1 and CDR2 sequences are WSHSY and SAAADI. CDR3 size: 16 residues. CDR3 in amino acids: CASSESAGANGETQYF. The DNA of the CDR3 is TGCGCCAGCAGTGAGTCGGCCGGGGCTAACGGAGAGACCCAGTACTTC.

The V and J genes are TRBV7-2 and TRBJ1-2; unclear D gene. Deletions cut 0 bases from V and 1 base from J, with 12 bases between. In germline, CDR1 is SGHTA, CDR2 FQGNSA. This CDR3 spans 16 amino acids. CDR3 coding DNA: TGTGCCAGCAGCTTAGCGGATAGTCCGTATAACTATGGCTACACCTTC. It specifies CASSLADSPYNYGYTF.

This clonotype was observed at least ten times. The chain uses TRBV5-8 and TRBJ2-7; TRBD2 is a possible D gene (5 bases). The CDR3 runs to 14 residues. Germline-derived CDR1 and CDR2 are SGHTS and YDEGEE. V shed 4 bases and J shed 4 bases, with 15 bases lying between them. The CDR3 nucleotides are TGTGCCAGCAGCCCAACGGGGTCGGATTACGAGCAGTACTTC. It encodes CASSPTGSDYEQYF.

This clonotype was detected only once. Given a much more abundant clone one base away, this may be a read error. V usage is TRBV25-1 and J usage is TRBJ2-2, with TRBD2 as a possible D gene (5 bases). Germline values: CDR1 MGHDK, CDR2 SYGVNS. The CDR3 is 14 residues long. CDR3 in DNA: TGTGCCAGCAGTGCCCGGGGTAGCACCGGGGAGATGTTTTTT. Translating gives CASSARGSTGEMFF.

The chain combines TRBV11-1 with TRBJ2-6; 8 bases align to TRBD1. CDR1 is SGHAT, CDR2 FQDESV, per germline (reference sequence). The CDR3 consists of 17 residues. The J segment lost 2 bases and the V segment lost 4 bases, leaving 7 bases of the junction unmatched. Here the CDR3 DNA reads TGTGCCAGCAGCTCCGGGACAGGTGGGACTGGGGCCAACGTCCTGACTTTC. The encoded protein is CASSSGTGGTGANVLTF.

The gene calls are TRBV5-6 and TRBJ2-2; 7 bases map to TRBD1. Germline lookup yields CDR1 SGHDT and CDR2 YYEEEE. This CDR3 region has 14 residues. The J segment lost 6 bases and the V segment lost 2 bases, leaving 4 bases of the junction unmatched. The CDR3 sequence: CASSFGQEAGELFF. DNA for the CDR3: TGTGCCAGCAGCTTCGGACAGGAGGCCGGGGAGCTGTTTTTT.

In regard to this clonotype: This may be a read error, as it is one base from a much larger clone. J is TRBJ2-6 and V is TRBV7-2; no clear D gene. The CDR3 length is 14 residues. Germline assignment: CDR1 SGHTA and CDR2 FQGNSA. The CDR3 is CASSRNSRANVLTF. CDR3 sequence (DNA): TGTGCCAGCAGTCGGAACTCTAGGGCCAACGTCCTGACTTTC.

The V and J genes are TRBV11-2 and TRBJ1-1, with 8 bases that match TRBD1. CDR1 and CDR2 from the germline V gene are SGHAT and FQNNGV. V lost 5 bases, J lost 8 bases, and 13 bases stayed unmatched. This CDR3 region has 15 residues. CDR3 protein: CASSLGQGGLSEAFF. CDR3 nucleotide sequence: TGTGCCAGCAGCCTCGGACAGGGAGGGTTATCCGAAGCTTTCTTT.

The gene calls are TRBV7-9 and TRBJ1-1; 11 bases are a match to TRBD1. The CDR3 loop spans 14 amino acids. The germline V gene has CDR1 SEHNR and CDR2 FQNEAQ (reference sequence). The V segment lost 1 base and the J segment 8 bases; nucleotides outside the gene matches: 3. CDR3 DNA: TGTGCCAGCAGCTTAGTGGGACAGGGGGAAGAAGCTTTCTTT. Amino acid sequence: CASSLVGQGEEAFF.

This chain joins TRBV12-3 or TRBV12-4 and TRBJ2-7, with TRBD2 matching 9 bases. The trim removed 3 bases at V and 6 bases at J, leaving 3 bases unmatched. This CDR3 region has 13 residues. The CDR3 sequence is CASSFGGRGEQYF. The CDR3 DNA reads as TGTGCCAGCAGTTTTGGCGGGAGGGGCGAGCAGTACTTC.

The CDR3 region has the DNA TGTGCCAGCAGCCTCCCGCGCGGTTCTCACACAGATACGCAGTACTTC. It translates to CASSLPRGSHTDTQYF. The chain is built from TRBV7-9 and TRBJ2-5; D is unclear. V was clipped by 5 bases and J by 11 bases, with 27 bases between them. CDR1 and CDR2 (germline): SEHNR, FQNEAQ (reference sequence). CDR3 length: 16 amino acids.

This clonotype was picked up many times. V and J are TRBV19 and TRBJ1-5; TRBD1 might be the D (6 bases). The CDR3 length is 13 residues. Trimming pared 4 bases from V and 7 bases from J, leaving 11 bases between. Germline CDR1 LNHDA, CDR2 SQIVND (reference sequence). The DNA of the CDR3 is TGTGCCAGTAGTACGGAGGGGGGCCAGCCCCAGCATTTT. Translation: CASSTEGGQPQHF.

This clonotype was observed at least ten times. This rearrangement joins TRBV7-2 to TRBJ1-1, with D maybe TRBD1 (5 bases). Trimming took off 5 bases at V and 5 bases at J, with 18 bases between the two ends. CDR1 and CDR2 (germline): SGHTA, FQGNSA. The CDR3 is made up of 15 amino acids. The chain's CDR3 is CASSQTSGSGTEAFF. For the CDR3, the DNA is TGTGCCAGCAGCCAAACCTCGGGATCAGGGACTGAAGCTTTCTTT.